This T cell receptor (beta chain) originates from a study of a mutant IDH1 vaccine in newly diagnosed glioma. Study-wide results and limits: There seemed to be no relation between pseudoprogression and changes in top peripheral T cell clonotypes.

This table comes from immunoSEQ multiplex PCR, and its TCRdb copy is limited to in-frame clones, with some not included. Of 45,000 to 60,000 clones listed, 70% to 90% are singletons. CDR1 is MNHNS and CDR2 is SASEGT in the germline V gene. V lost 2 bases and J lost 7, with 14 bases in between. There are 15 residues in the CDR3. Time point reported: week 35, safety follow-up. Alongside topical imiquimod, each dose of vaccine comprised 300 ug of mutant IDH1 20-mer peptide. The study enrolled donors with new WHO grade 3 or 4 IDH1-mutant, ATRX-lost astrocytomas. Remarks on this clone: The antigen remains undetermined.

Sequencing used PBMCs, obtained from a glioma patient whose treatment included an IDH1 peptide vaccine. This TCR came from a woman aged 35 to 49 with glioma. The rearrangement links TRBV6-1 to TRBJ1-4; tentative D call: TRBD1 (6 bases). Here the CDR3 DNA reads TGTGCCAGCAGTGAAATCTGGGGGCGCGGTGAAAAACTGTTTTTT. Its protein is CASSEIWGRGEKLFF.